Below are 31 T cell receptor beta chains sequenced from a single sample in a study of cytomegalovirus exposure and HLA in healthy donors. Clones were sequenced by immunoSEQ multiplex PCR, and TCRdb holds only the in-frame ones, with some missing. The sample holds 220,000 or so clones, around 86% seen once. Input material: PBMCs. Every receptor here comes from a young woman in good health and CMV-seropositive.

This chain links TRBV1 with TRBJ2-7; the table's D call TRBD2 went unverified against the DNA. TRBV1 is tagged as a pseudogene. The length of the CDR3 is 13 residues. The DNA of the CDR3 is TGCACCAGCAGCCAAAGAGGGAGTTACGAGCAGTACTTC. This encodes CTSSQRGSYEQYF.

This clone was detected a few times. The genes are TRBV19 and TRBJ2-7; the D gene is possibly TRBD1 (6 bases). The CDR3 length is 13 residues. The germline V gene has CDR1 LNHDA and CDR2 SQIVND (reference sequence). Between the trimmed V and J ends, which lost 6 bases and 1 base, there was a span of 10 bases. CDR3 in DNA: TGTGCCAGTAGGGACAGAGGGTCCTACGAGCAGTACTTC. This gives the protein CASRDRGSYEQYF.

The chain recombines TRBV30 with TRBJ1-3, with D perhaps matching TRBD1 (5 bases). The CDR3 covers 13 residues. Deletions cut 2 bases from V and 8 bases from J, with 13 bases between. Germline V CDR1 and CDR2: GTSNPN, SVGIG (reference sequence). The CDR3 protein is CAWSQRPRDTIYF. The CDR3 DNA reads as TGTGCCTGGAGTCAGAGACCCAGGGACACCATATATTTT. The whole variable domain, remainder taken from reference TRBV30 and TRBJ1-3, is SQTIHQWPATLVQPVGSPLSLECTVEGTSNPNLYWYRQAAGRGLQLLFYSVGIGQISSEVPQNLSASRPQDRQFILSSKKLLLSDSGFYLCAWSQRPRDTIYFGEGSWLTVV.

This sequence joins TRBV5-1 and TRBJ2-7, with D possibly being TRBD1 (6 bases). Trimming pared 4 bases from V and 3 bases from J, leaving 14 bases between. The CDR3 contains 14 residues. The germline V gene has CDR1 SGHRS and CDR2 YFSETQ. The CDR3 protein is CASSQSIRGYEQYF. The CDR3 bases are TGCGCCAGCAGCCAGTCAATCAGGGGCTACGAGCAGTACTTC.

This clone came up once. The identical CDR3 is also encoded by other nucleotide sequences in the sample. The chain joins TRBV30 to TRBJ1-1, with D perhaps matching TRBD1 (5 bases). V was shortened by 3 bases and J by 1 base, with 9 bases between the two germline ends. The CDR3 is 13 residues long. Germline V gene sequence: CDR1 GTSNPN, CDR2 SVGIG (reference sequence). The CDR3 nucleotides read TGTGCCTGGAGGCTTACAGGGAACACTGAAGCTTTCTTT. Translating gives CAWRLTGNTEAFF.

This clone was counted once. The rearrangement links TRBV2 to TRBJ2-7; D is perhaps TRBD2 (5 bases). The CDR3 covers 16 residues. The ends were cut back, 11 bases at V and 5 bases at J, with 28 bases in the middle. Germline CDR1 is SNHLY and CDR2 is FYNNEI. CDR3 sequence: CAPKMGPGETRDEQYF. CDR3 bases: TGTGCCCCCAAGATGGGTCCAGGAGAAACGAGGGACGAGCAGTACTTC.

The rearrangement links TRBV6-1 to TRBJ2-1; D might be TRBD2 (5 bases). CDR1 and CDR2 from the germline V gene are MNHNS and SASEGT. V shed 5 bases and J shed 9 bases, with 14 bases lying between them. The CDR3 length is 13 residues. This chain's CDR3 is CASSPGHAGEQFF. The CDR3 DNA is TGTGCCAGCAGTCCGGGCCATGCGGGTGAGCAGTTCTTC.

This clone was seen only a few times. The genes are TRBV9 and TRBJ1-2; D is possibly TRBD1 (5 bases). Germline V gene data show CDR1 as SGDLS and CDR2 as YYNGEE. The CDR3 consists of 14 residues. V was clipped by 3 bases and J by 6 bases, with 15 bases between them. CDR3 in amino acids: CASSEDSWSDGYTF. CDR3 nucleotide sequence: TGTGCCAGCAGCGAAGACAGCTGGTCGGATGGCTACACCTTC.

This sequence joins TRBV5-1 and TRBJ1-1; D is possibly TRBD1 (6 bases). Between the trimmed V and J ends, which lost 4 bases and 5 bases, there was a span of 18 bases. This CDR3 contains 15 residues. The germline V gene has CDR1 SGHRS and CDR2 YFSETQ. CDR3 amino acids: CASSPLIGGRTEAFF. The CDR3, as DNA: TGCGCCAGCAGCCCATTGATAGGGGGTCGGACTGAAGCTTTCTTT. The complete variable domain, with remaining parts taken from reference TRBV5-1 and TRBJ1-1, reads KAGVTQTPRYLIKTRGQQVTLSCSPISGHRSVSWYQQTPGQGLQFLFEYFSETQRNKGNFPGRFSGRQFSNSRSEMNVSTLELGDSALYLCASSPLIGGRTEAFFGQGTRLTVV.

This chain's CDR3 is CASNPGTYYGYTF. The CDR3 coding sequence is TGTGCCAGCAACCCCGGGACTTACTATGGCTACACCTTC. This chain links TRBV28 with TRBJ1-2; TRBD1 might be the D (5 bases). Between the trimmed V and J ends, which lost 7 bases and 3 bases, there was a span of 12 bases. Germline V lookup: CDR1 MDHEN, CDR2 SYDVKM. The CDR3 is 13 amino acids.

The CDR3 loop is CASSDEGGTDTQYF. CDR3 sequence (DNA): TGCGCCAGCAGCGACGAGGGCGGAACAGATACGCAGTATTTT. The rearrangement links TRBV4-1 to TRBJ2-3; TRBD2 might be the D (5 bases). The CDR3 totals 14 residues. Germline CDR1 MGHRA, CDR2 YSYEKL. The V end was cut by 5 bases, the J end by 3 bases, with 12 bases between.

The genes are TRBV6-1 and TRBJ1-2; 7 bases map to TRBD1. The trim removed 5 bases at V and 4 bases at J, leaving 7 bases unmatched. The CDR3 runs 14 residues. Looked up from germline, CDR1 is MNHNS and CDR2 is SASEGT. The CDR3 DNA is TGTGCCAGCAGTACGGGACAGAAATTCTATGGCTACACCTTC. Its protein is CASSTGQKFYGYTF.

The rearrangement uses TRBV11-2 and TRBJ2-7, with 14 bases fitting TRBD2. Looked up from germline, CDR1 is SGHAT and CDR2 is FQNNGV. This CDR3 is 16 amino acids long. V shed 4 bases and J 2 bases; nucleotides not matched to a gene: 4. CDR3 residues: CASSSKTSGRAYEQYF. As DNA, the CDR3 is TGTGCCAGCAGCTCCAAGACTAGCGGGAGGGCCTACGAGCAGTACTTC.

The CDR3 region has the DNA TGTGCCAGCAGCGGGACAGGGATGAGCAATCAGCCCCAGCATTTT. Translated: CASSGTGMSNQPQHF. The chain employs TRBV9 and TRBJ1-5; 8 bases agree with TRBD1. CDR1 and CDR2 from the germline V gene are SGDLS and YYNGEE. Trimming at V came to 3 bases and at J to 1 base, leaving 3 bases not matched to a gene. CDR3 length: 15 residues.

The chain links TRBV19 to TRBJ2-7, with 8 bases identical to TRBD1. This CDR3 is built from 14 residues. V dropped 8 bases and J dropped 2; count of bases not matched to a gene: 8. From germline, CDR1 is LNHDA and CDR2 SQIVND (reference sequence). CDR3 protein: CASADDRGTYEQYF. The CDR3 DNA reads TGTGCCAGTGCGGACGACAGGGGAACCTACGAGCAGTACTTC.

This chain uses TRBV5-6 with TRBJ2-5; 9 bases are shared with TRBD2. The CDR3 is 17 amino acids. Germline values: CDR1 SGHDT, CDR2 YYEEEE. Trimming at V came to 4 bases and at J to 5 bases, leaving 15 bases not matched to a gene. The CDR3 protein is CASSPGVLSGRGETQYF. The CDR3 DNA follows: TGTGCCAGCAGCCCTGGGGTACTTAGCGGGAGAGGGGAGACCCAGTACTTC.

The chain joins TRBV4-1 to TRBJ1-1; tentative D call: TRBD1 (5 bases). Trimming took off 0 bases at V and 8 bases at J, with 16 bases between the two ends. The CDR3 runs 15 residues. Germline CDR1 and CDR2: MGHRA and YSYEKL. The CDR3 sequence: CASSQDKGRSREAFF. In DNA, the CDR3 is TGCGCCAGCAGCCAAGATAAGGGGAGGTCCCGGGAAGCTTTCTTT.

The CDR3 coding sequence is TGTGCCAGCAGCGTAATCCCGGGACAGGGGGCAACAGATACGCAGTATTTT. Translating it yields CASSVIPGQGATDTQYF. The chain joins TRBV9 to TRBJ2-3; TRBD1 matches at 12 bases. This CDR3 comprises 17 residues. Germline CDR1 is SGDLS and CDR2 is YYNGEE. Trimming at V came to 1 base and at J to 3 bases, leaving 6 bases not matched to a gene.

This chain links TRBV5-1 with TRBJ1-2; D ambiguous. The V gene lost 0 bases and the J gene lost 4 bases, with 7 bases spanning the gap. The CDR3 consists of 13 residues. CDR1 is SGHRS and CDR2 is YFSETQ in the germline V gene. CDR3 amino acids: CASSLDPSYGYTF. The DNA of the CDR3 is TGCGCCAGCAGCTTGGATCCGAGCTATGGCTACACCTTC.

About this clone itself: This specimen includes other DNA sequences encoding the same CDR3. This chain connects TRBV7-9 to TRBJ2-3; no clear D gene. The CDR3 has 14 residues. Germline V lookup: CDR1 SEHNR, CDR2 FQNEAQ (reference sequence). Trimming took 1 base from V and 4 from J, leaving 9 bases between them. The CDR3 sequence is CASSLGLAADTQYF. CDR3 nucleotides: TGTGCCAGCAGCTTAGGGTTAGCTGCAGATACGCAGTATTTT.

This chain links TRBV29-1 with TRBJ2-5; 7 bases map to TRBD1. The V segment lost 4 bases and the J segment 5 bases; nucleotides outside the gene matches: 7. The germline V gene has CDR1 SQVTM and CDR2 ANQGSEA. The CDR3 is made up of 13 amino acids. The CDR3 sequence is CSVGTGVTETQYF. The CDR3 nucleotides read TGCAGCGTTGGAACAGGGGTAACGGAGACCCAGTACTTC.

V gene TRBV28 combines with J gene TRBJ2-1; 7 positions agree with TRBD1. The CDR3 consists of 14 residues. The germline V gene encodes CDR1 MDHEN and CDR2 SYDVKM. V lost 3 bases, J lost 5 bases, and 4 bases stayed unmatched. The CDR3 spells CASSLGQLNNEQFF. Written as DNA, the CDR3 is TGTGCCAGCAGTTTGGGACAGCTGAACAATGAGCAGTTCTTC.

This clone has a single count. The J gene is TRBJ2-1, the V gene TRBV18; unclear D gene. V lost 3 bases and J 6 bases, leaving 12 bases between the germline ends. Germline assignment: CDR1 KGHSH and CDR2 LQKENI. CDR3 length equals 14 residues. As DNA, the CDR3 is TGTGCCAGCTCACCTTCCCTGGCTGGCAATGAGCAGTTCTTC. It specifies CASSPSLAGNEQFF.

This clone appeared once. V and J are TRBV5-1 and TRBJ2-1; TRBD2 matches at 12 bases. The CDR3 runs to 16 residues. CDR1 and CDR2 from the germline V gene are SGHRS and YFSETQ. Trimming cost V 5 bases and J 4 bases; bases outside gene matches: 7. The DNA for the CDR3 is TGCGCCAGCAGTCTAGCGGGAGGGCCAGGTTACAATGAGCAGTTCTTC. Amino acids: CASSLAGGPGYNEQFF.

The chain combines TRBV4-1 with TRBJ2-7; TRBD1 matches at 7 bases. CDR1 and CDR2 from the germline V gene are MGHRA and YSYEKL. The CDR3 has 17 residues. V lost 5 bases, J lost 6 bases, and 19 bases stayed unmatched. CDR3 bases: TGCGCCAGCAGCGGATGGACAGGCGACTCCCCATCCGGCGAGCAGTACTTC. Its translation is CASSGWTGDSPSGEQYF.

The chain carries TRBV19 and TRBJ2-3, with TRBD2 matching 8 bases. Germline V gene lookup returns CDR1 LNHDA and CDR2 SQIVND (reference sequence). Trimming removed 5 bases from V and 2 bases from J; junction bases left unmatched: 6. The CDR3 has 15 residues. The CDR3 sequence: CASSVGLAFTDTQYF. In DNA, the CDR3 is TGTGCCAGTAGTGTTGGACTAGCATTCACAGATACGCAGTATTTT.

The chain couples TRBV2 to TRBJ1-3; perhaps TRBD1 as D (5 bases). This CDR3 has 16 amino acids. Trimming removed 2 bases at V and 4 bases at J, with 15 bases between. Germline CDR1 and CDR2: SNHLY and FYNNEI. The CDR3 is CASSERQGGRGNTIYF. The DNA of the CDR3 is TGTGCCAGCAGTGAACGGCAGGGCGGCAGGGGAAACACCATATATTTT.

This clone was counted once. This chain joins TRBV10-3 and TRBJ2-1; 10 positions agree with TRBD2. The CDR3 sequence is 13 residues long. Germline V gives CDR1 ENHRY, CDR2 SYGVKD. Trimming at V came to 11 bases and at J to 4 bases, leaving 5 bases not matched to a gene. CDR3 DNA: TGTGCCCCCGGACTAGCGGAATACAATGAGCAGTTCTTC. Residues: CAPGLAEYNEQFF.

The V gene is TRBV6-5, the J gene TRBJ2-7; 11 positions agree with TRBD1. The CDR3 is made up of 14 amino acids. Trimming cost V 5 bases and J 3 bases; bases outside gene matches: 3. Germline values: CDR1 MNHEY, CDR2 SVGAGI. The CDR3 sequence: CASSLGTGGYEQYF. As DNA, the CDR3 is TGTGCCAGCAGTCTCGGGACAGGGGGCTACGAGCAGTACTTC.

The CDR3 sequence: CASSLVPREGRNEQFF. The CDR3 DNA reads TGCGCCAGCAGCTTGGTCCCGCGGGAGGGCCGCAATGAGCAGTTCTTC. The rearrangement links TRBV5-1 to TRBJ2-1; 9 bases fit TRBD2. CDR3 length: 16 residues. The germline V gene encodes CDR1 SGHRS and CDR2 YFSETQ. After removal of 0 bases from V and 6 bases from J, the junction contained 7 bases not matched to a gene.

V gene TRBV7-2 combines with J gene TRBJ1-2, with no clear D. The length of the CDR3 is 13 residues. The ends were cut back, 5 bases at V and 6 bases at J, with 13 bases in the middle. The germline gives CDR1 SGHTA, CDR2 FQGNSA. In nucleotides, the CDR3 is TGTGCCAGCAGCCCCCGGCGCGAGGATGGCTACACCTTC. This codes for CASSPRREDGYTF.